This T cell receptor (beta chain) was sequenced for a study of T cell clonality in common variable immunodeficiency. Study-wide results and limits: Links between repertoire features and CVID complications were heterogeneity-limited.

The table lists this clone with a few counts. Its specificity is not known. The CDR3 end falls 3 residues outside the read, so it is completed with the germline J gene. The CDR3 has 18 amino acids. Germline-derived CDR1 and CDR2 are DFQATT and SNEGSKA (reference sequence). Method: immunoSEQ multiplex PCR; TCRdb's copy keeps in-frame clones and lacks some. The table lists about 52,000 clones, with no singletons. Heparinized whole blood, roughly 5 to 8.5 ml, came from each donor. Sequencing input: peripheral blood mononuclear cells. This TCR was recovered from a person aged 18 to 70 in good health. The chain couples TRBV20-1 to TRBJ2-3, with 11 positions matching TRBD2. CDR3 bases read: TGCAGTGCTAGCACCCACCGGTTAGCGGGAGGGTTGGGAGAGACG. Translated, it gives CSASTHRLAGGLGET. The full CDR3 is CSASTHRLAGGLGETQYF.